This TCR beta chain was captured by sequencing in a study of response to subunit inactivated influenza vaccine. CDR1 and CDR2 from the germline V gene are SGHAT and FQNNGV. The V end was cut by 3 bases, the J end by 5 bases, with 5 bases between. The CDR3 runs to 12 residues. A single record per CDR3 protein comes from TCRdb applying MiXCR to the RT-PCR reads. The sample has almost 250,000 distinct CDR3 sequences, roughly an eighth seen once. Study outcomes and limitations: Authors suggested seasonal influenza vaccinations each recruit few new T cells.

This clonotype was observed at least ten times. Its antigen remains unknown. The chain joins TRBV11-2 to TRBJ1-5; D not resolved. The sequence derives from a man between 45 and 60 years old who received an inactivated influenza vaccine. Here the sequenced sample was non-naive T cells sorted from PBMCs, taken approximately 15 days before vaccination. The CDR3 loop reads CASSFGDQPQHF. CDR3 DNA sequence: TGTGCCAGCAGCTTCGGAGATCAGCCCCAGCATTTT.